The source of this TCR beta chain is a study of CD8+CD57+ T cells in acquired aplastic anemia. About the study: Each DNA sample taken from sorted CD4+ and CD8+ cells came to approximately 3.3 ug on average.

General study results and limits: Levels of CD8+ Simpson's diversity were not significantly distinct in patients versus controls. The same twenty-nine CD8+ CDR3 sequences occurred in patients and in controls.

With V trimmed by 4 bases and J by 4 bases, 8 bases remained unmatched. The germline V gene has CDR1 LNHDA and CDR2 SQIVND (reference sequence). The CDR3 is 15 amino acids. Before being chosen for sequencing, patients had shown CD8+CD57+ cell expansion by flow cytometry. Acquired aplastic anemia of severe grade affected all patients. As regards this clonotype: No antigen is known for it.

TCR beta VDJ and CDR3 were profiled, and genomic DNA was the template. TCRdb itself ran the reads through MiXCR, one entry per CDR3 protein. The sample holds around 430,000 distinct CDR3 sequences; around 30% are singletons and the top ten take roughly 0.89%. Sequencing used sorted CD4+, CD8+, or CD8+CD57+ T cells (not recorded which) from PBMCs. This sequence originates from a human donor with aplastic anemia. This sequence joins TRBV19 and TRBJ2-7; TRBD1 matches 9 bases. This chain's CDR3 is CASSTWDREDYEQYF. CDR3 sequence (DNA): TGTGCCAGTAGTACATGGGACAGGGAAGATTACGAGCAGTACTTC. Full variable domain (outside the CDR3, taken from reference TRBV19 and TRBJ2-7): DGGITQSPKYLFRKEGQNVTLSCEQNLNHDAMYWYRQDPGQGLRLIYYSQIVNDFQKGDIAEGYSVSREKKESFPLTVTSAQKNPTAFYLCASSTWDREDYEQYFGPGTRLTVT.